This T cell receptor beta chain was found in a study of OX40 agonist ivuxolimab in advanced cancers. Study-wide points: Expanded peripheral T cell antigen specificity was not determined. Average numbers of expanded clones were greater in CD8+ T cells than in CD4+.

Sequencing was performed with immunoSEQ multiplex PCR; in TCRdb, only in-frame clones are kept and a portion is missing. The table lists about 82,000 clones, roughly 85% of them singletons. Comment on this clone: The antigen is unknown.

The V gene's germline CDR1 is SGDLS and CDR2 YYNGEE. CDR3 length equals 13 residues. Trimming stripped 3 bases from V and 9 bases from J, with 15 bases between. The J gene is TRBJ2-5, the V gene TRBV9; tentative D call: TRBD2 (5 bases). The receptor comes from an adult with an advanced solid tumor such as melanoma, head and neck, liver or kidney cancer. The sequencing used CD4+ or CD8+ T cells sorted from blood, collected in a trial of the OX40 agonist ivuxolimab. CDR3 DNA sequence: TGTGCCAGCAGCGCCGGAGGATTAGTATCCCAGTACTTC. This encodes CASSAGGLVSQYF.